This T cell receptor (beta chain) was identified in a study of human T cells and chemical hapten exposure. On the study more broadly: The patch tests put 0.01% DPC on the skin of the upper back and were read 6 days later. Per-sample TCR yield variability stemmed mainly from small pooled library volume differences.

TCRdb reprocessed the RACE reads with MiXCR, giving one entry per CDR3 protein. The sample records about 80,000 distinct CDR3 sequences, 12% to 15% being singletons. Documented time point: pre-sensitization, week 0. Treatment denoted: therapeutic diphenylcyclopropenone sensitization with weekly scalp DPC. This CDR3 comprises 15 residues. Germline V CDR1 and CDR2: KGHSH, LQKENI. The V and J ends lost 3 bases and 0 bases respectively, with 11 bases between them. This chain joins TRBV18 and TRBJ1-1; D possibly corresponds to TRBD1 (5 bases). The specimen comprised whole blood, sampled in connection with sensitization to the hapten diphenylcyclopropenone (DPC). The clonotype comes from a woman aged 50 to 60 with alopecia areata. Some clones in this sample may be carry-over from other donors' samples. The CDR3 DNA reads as TGTGCCAGCTCACCCGGGACGGAGATGAACACTGAAGCTTTCTTT. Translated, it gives CASSPGTEMNTEAFF.